This record looks at one T cell receptor (delta chain) sequence and its context. Its antigen remains unidentified. The TCRdb record carries a much larger clone's protein, which differs from this DNA's translation at residue 8; a read error is the likely cause, and the protein listed here is the DNA translation. Germline-derived CDR1 and CDR2 are GEAIGNYY and EKD. The CDR3 consists of 14 residues. TCRdb reanalysed the multiplex PCR reads with CATT. The data show about 89,000 delta-chain clones, with roughly 1.4% seen just once and over 8% held by the top ten. The data were taken from a study of γδ T cells in repeated Plasmodium falciparum infection. Bulk repertoires came from Vgamma9/Vdelta2+ or Vdelta2-negative gammadelta T cells flow-sorted from PBMC. Study-level results: Vdelta2-negative gammadelta repertoires, largely Vdelta1+, seemingly showed infection-driven waves of new clonal selection.

This chain links TRDV2 with TRDJ3; the D gene is possibly TRDD3 (6 bases). Since TCRdb gives no J gene, matching the DNA to germline was used here to assign it. This TCR came from a pool of human donors (malaria-infected and uninfected, not separated). The sample consisted of gamma-delta T cells from blood. The CDR3: CACDLSWGTRQMFF. The CDR3, as DNA: TGTGCCTGTGACCTCTCCTGGGGCACCCGACAGATGTTTTTC.